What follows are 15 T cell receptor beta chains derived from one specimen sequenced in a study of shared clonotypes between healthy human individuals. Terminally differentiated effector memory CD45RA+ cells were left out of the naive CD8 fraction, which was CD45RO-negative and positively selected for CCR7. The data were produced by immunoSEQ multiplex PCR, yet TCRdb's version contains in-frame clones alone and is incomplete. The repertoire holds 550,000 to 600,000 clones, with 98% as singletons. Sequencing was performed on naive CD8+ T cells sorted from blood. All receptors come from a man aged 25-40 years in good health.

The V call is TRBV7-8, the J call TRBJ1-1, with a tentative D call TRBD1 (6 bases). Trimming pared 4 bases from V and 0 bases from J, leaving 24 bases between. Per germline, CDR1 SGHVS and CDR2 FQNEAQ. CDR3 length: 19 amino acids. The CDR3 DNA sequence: TGTGCCAGCAGCTCCCCTCAGGAGGGGGGCCGCTTGGTGAACACTGAAGCTTTCTTT. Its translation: CASSSPQEGGRLVNTEAFF.

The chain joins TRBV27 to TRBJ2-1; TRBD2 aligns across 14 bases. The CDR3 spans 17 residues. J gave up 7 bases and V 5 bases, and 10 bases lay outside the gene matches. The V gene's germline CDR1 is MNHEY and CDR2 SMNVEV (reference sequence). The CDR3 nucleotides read TGTGCCAGCAGTACACCTACCGGGACTAGCGGGAGTAATGAGCAGTTCTTC. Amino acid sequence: CASSTPTGTSGSNEQFF.

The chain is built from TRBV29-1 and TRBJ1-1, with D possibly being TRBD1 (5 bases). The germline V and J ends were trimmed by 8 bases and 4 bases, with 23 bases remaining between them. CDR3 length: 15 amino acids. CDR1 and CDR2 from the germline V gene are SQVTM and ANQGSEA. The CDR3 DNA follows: TGCAGCACTTTGGGGGGTTTGGCGGGAACCACTGAAGCTTTCTTT. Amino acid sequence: CSTLGGLAGTTEAFF.

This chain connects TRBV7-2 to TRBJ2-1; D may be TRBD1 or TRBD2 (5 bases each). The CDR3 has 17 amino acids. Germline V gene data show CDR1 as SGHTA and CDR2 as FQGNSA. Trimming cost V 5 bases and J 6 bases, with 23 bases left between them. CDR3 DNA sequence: TGTGCCAGCAGCGGGGGACCTGCGTCTAGCAGGTTCAATGAGCAGTTCTTC. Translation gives CASSGGPASSRFNEQFF.

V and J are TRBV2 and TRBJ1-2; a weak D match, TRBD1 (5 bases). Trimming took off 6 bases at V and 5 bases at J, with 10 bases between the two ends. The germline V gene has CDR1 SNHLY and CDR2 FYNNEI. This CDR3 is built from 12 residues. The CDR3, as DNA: TGTGCCAGCAGGGGGACCCTATATGGCTACACCTTC. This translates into CASRGTLYGYTF.

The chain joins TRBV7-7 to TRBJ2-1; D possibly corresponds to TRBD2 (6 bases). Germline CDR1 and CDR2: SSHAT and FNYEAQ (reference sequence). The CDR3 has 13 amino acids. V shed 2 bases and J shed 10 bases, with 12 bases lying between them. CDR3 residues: CASSLKWAGEQFF. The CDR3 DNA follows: TGTGCCAGCAGCTTAAAGTGGGCGGGGGAGCAGTTCTTC.

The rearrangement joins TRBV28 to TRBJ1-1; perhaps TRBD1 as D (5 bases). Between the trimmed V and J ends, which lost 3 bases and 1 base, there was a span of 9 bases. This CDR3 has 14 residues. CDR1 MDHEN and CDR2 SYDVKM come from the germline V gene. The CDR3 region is CASSFPGWNTEAFF. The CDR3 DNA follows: TGTGCCAGCAGTTTCCCAGGGTGGAACACTGAAGCTTTCTTT.

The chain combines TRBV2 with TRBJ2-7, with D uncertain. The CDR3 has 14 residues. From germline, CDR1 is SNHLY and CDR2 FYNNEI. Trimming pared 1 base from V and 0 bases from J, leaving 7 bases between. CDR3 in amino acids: CASSEGVFSYEQYF. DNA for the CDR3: TGTGCCAGCAGTGAAGGGGTCTTCTCCTACGAGCAGTACTTC.

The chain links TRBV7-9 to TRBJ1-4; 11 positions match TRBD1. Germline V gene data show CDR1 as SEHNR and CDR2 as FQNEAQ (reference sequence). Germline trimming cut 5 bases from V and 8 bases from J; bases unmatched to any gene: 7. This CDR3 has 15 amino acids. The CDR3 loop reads CASSLSGTGGEKLFF. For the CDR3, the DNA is TGTGCCAGCAGCCTTAGTGGGACAGGGGGAGAAAAACTGTTTTTT. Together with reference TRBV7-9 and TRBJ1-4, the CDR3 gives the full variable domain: DTGVSQNPRHKITKRGQNVTFRCDPISEHNRLYWYRQTLGQGPEFLTYFQNEAQLEKSRLLSDRFSAERPKGSFSTLEIQRTEQGDSAMYLCASSLSGTGGEKLFFGSGTQLSVL.

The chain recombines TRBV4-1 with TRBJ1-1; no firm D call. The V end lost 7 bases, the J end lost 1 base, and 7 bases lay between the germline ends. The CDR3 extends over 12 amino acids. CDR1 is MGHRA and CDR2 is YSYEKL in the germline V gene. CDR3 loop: CASTGRNTEAFF. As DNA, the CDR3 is TGCGCCAGCACGGGGAGGAACACTGAAGCTTTCTTT.

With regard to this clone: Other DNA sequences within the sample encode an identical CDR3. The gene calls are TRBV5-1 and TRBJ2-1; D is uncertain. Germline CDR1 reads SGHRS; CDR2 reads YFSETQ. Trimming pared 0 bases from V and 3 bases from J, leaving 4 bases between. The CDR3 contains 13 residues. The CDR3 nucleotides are TGCGCCAGCAGCTTGGACGGCTACAATGAGCAGTTCTTC. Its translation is CASSLDGYNEQFF.

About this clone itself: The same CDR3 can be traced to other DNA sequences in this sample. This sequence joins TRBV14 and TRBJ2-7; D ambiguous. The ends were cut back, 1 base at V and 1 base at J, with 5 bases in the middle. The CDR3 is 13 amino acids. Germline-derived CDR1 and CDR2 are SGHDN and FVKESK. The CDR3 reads CASSQGSSYEQYF. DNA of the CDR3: TGTGCCAGCAGCCAAGGGTCTTCCTACGAGCAGTACTTC.

The CDR3 sequence: CASSVLGQGYTDTQYF. As DNA, the CDR3 is TGTGCCAGCAGCGTACTAGGACAGGGATACACAGATACGCAGTATTTT. The V gene is TRBV9, the J gene TRBJ2-3; 8 bases are shared with TRBD1. The junction had 6 bases not matched to a gene; V was cut back by 1 base and J by 2 bases. The CDR3 runs to 16 residues. CDR1 and CDR2 from the germline V gene are SGDLS and YYNGEE. Filled out from reference TRBV9 and TRBJ2-3, the complete variable domain reads DSGVTQTPKHLITATGQRVTLRCSPRSGDLSVYWYQQSLDQGLQFLIQYYNGEERAKGNILERFSAQQFPDLHSELNLSSLELGDSALYFCASSVLGQGYTDTQYFGPGTRLTVL.

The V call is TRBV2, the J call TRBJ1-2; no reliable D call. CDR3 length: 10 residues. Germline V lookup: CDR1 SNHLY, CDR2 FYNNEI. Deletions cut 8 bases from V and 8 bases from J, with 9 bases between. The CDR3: CASGGSGYTF. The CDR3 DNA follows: TGTGCCAGCGGCGGGTCCGGCTACACCTTC.

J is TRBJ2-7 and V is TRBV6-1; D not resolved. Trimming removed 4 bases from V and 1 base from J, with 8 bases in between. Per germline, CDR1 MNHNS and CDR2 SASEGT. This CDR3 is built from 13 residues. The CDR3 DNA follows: TGTGCCAGCAGTGCTTTCGGTTCCTACGAGCAGTACTTC. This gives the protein CASSAFGSYEQYF.